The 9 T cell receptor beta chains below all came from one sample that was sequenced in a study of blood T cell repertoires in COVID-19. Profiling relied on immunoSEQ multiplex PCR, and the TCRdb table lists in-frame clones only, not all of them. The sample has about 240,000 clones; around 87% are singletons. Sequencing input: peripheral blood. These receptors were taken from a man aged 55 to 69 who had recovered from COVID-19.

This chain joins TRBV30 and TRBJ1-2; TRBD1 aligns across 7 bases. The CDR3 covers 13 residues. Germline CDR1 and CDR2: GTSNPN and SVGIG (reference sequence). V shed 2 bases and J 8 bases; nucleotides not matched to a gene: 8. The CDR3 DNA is TGTGCCTGGAGTTTCGGGACAGTCAGCGGCTACACCTTC. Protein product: CAWSFGTVSGYTF.

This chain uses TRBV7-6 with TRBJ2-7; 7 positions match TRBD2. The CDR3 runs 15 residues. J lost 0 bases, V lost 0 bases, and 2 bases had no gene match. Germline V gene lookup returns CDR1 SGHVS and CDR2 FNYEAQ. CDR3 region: CASSLAGGSSYEQYF. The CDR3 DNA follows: TGTGCCAGCAGCTTAGCGGGGGGGAGCTCCTACGAGCAGTACTTC.

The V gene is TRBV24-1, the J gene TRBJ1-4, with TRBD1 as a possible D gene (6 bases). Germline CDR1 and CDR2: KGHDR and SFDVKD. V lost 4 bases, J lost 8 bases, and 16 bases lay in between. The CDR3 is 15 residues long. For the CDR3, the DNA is TGTGCCACCAGTGACCACAGGGAGGGAGAGGAAAAACTGTTTTTT. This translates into CATSDHREGEEKLFF.

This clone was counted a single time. As DNA, the CDR3 is TGTGCCAGCAGTGGACTAGCGTCTCCTACTGGGGCCAACGTCCTGACTTTC. Its protein is CASSGLASPTGANVLTF. This chain connects TRBV6-1 to TRBJ2-6, with TRBD2 identical over 8 bases. V was pared by 4 bases and J by 2 bases, with 7 bases of the junction left unmatched. Germline CDR1 is MNHNS and CDR2 is SASEGT. The CDR3 spans 17 residues.

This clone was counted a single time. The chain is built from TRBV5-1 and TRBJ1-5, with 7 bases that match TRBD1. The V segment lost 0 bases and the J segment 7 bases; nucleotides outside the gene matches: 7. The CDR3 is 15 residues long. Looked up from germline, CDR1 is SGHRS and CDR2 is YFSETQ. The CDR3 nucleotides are TGCGCCAGCAGCTTGGCCCCAGGGGGAGAGCAGCCCCAGCATTTT. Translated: CASSLAPGGEQPQHF.

CDR3 DNA: TGTGCCAGCAGCTTAGACGGGGTCGCAGATACGCAGTATTTT. Protein product: CASSLDGVADTQYF. The chain joins TRBV11-3 to TRBJ2-3; tentatively, D is TRBD2 (5 bases). CDR1 is SGHNT, CDR2 YENEEA, per germline. V was pared by 0 bases and J by 4 bases, with 8 bases between. The CDR3 contains 14 residues.

CDR3 region: CASSLGKPTDTQYF. The CDR3 DNA is TGCGCCAGCAGCTTGGGCAAGCCCACAGATACGCAGTATTTT. The rearrangement joins TRBV5-1 to TRBJ2-3; D is unresolved. CDR1 and CDR2 (germline): SGHRS, YFSETQ. Trimming left V 0 bases short and J 2 bases short, with 7 bases between. The CDR3 consists of 14 residues.

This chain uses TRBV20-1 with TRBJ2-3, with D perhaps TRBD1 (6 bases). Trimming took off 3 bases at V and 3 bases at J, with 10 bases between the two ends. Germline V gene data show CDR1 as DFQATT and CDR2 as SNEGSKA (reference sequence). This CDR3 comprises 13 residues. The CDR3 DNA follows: TGCAGTGCTAGTCCAGGGGTTACAGATACGCAGTATTTT. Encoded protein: CSASPGVTDTQYF.

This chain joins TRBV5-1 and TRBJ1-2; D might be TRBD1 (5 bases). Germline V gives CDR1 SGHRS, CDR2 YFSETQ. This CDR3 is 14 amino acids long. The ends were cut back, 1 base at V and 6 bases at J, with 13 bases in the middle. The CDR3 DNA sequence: TGCGCCAGCAGCTTGTCCGACAGTTCTCATGGCTACACCTTC. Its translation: CASSLSDSSHGYTF.